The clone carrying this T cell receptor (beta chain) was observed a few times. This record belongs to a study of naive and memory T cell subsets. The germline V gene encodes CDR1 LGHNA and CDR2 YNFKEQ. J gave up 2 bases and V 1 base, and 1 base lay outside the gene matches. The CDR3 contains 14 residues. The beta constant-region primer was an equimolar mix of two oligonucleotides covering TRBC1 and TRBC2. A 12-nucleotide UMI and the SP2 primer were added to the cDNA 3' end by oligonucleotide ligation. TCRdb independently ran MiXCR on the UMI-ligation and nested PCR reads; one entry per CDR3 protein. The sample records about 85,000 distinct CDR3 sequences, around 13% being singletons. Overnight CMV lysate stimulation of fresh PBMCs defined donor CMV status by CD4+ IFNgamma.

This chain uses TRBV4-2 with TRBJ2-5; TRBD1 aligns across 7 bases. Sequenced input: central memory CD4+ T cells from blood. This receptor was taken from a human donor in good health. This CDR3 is CASSQGDSQETQYF. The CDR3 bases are TGTGCCAGCAGCCAAGGGGACAGTCAAGAGACCCAGTACTTC.